One sample yielded the 17 T cell receptor beta chains listed below, sequenced in a study of T cell repertoires in cytomegalovirus infection. TCRdb reanalysed the reads using MiXCR and keeps one entry per CDR3 protein. The sample comprises fewer than 1,000,000 distinct CDR3 sequences, 30% to 40% of which are singletons, and roughly an eighth rests with the top ten. These receptors have no identified antigens. This specimen was cultured CD8+ T cells from PBMCs, taken from culture after CMV antigen stimulation. These receptors were obtained from a human donor in good health (CMV status not recorded). Some clones in this sample may be carry-over from other donors' samples.

As DNA, the CDR3 is TGTGCCAGCAGTTTATCCACAGGGGGCGCCCTCCAAGAGACCCAGTACTTC. Protein sequence: CASSLSTGGALQETQYF. The chain links TRBV28 to TRBJ2-5; 9 bases are shared with TRBD1. CDR1 is MDHEN, CDR2 SYDVKM, per germline. This CDR3 has 17 residues. Trimming took 1 base from V and 1 from J; bases not matched to a gene: 7.

This chain uses TRBV7-9 with TRBJ2-5; 7 nucleotides line up with TRBD1. CDR3 length equals 12 residues. The ends lost 4 bases at V and 8 bases at J; junction bases unmatched: 4. Germline loops: CDR1 SEHNR, CDR2 FQNEAQ (reference sequence). This CDR3 reads CASSSAGGTQYF. The CDR3 DNA is TGTGCCAGCAGCTCAGCAGGGGGTACCCAGTACTTC.

The V and J genes are TRBV27 and TRBJ2-5, with D tentatively TRBD1 (6 bases). V lost 6 bases to trimming and J lost 2 bases, with 16 bases between them. This CDR3 region has 15 residues. Germline CDR1 and CDR2: MNHEY and SMNVEV (reference sequence). Here the CDR3 DNA reads TGTGCCAGCAGAACCGGGACATATCTTCAAGAGACCCAGTACTTC. Protein product: CASRTGTYLQETQYF.

This clonotype showed up just a few times. V and J are TRBV5-1 and TRBJ1-4, with D maybe TRBD1 (5 bases). CDR3 length: 17 amino acids. CDR1 SGHRS and CDR2 YFSETQ come from the germline V gene. Trimming left V 4 bases short and J 0 bases short, with 16 bases between. The CDR3 sequence: CASSPDMRLATNEKLFF. The CDR3 DNA is TGCGCCAGCAGCCCGGACATGAGACTCGCAACTAATGAAAAACTGTTTTTT.

The chain carries TRBV7-9 and TRBJ1-2; D unclear. This CDR3 region has 13 residues. Trimming removed 0 bases from V and 5 bases from J, with 7 bases in between. The germline V gene encodes CDR1 SEHNR and CDR2 FQNEAQ (reference sequence). The CDR3 loop is CASSLAATYGYTF. The CDR3 nucleotides are TGTGCCAGCAGCTTAGCCGCAACTTATGGCTACACCTTC.

This chain joins TRBV20-1 and TRBJ1-3; D remains unclear. V lost 1 base, J lost 3 bases, and 7 bases lay in between. This CDR3 is built from 13 residues. In germline, CDR1 is DFQATT, CDR2 SNEGSKA (reference sequence). The CDR3: CSARGGVGNTIYF. CDR3 coding DNA: TGCAGTGCTAGAGGTGGGGTTGGAAACACCATATATTTT.

The rearrangement joins TRBV9 to TRBJ2-1; 8 bases line up with TRBD2. Germline V gene sequence: CDR1 SGDLS, CDR2 YYNGEE. This CDR3 has 14 amino acids. The ends lost 0 bases at V and 9 bases at J; junction bases unmatched: 5. This chain's CDR3 is CASSVAGGQSEQFF. CDR3 in DNA: TGTGCCAGCAGCGTAGCGGGGGGGCAGAGTGAGCAGTTCTTC.

The table lists this clonotype with a few counts. This chain joins TRBV20-1 and TRBJ1-2; D call uncertain. CDR1 is DFQATT and CDR2 is SNEGSKA in the germline V gene (reference sequence). V dropped 4 bases and J dropped 8 bases, with 8 bases sitting between them. The CDR3 extends over 10 amino acids. CDR3 coding DNA: TGCAGTGCTATCTTCGGGGGCTACACCTTC. Its protein product is CSAIFGGYTF.

The chain is built from TRBV28 and TRBJ1-1; D unclear. Trimming cost V 5 bases and J 3 bases, with 19 bases left between them. Germline CDR1 MDHEN, CDR2 SYDVKM. The CDR3 is 16 residues long. CDR3 sequence: CASSPRLASWYTEAFF. The DNA of the CDR3 is TGTGCCAGCAGTCCCCGTTTAGCCTCTTGGTACACTGAAGCTTTCTTT.

This chain links TRBV27 with TRBJ2-7; 7 bases line up with TRBD1. The V segment lost 5 bases and the J segment 3 bases; nucleotides outside the gene matches: 13. Per germline, CDR1 MNHEY and CDR2 SMNVEV (reference sequence). The CDR3 covers 16 residues. CDR3 sequence reads: CASSPTGDTLNYEQYV. In nucleotides, the CDR3 is TGTGCCAGCAGTCCAACAGGGGACACCCTTAACTACGAGCAGTACGTC.

This chain uses TRBV19 with TRBJ1-5; the D is unclear. Trimming removed 7 bases from V and 3 bases from J, with 16 bases in between. The CDR3 runs 15 residues. From germline, CDR1 is LNHDA and CDR2 SQIVND (reference sequence). The CDR3 spells CASIESWALNQPQHF. CDR3 nucleotide sequence: TGTGCCAGTATCGAATCTTGGGCCCTCAATCAGCCCCAGCATTTT.

This chain connects TRBV6-1 to TRBJ2-1; D gene unclear. Trimming took off 6 bases at V and 0 bases at J, with 12 bases between the two ends. There are 15 residues in the CDR3. The germline V gene encodes CDR1 MNHNS and CDR2 SASEGT. CDR3 sequence (DNA): TGTGCCAGCAGATTCAGCAGGAGCTCCTACAATGAGCAGTTCTTC. This sequence encodes CASRFSRSSYNEQFF.

The V call is TRBV6-2 or TRBV6-3, the J call TRBJ1-1; maybe TRBD1 (5 bases). Germline CDR1 MNHEY, CDR2 SVGEGT. CDR3 size: 18 residues. The germline V and J ends were trimmed by 5 bases and 5 bases, with 27 bases remaining between them. In nucleotides, the CDR3 is TGTGCCAGCAGTCCCGACAGAGCGTGGCAGGCTCCACGGACTGAAGCTTTCTTT. This gives the protein CASSPDRAWQAPRTEAFF.

This clonotype was counted at least ten times. The rearrangement uses TRBV6-7 and TRBJ1-4; 7 positions match TRBD1. TRBV6-7 is identified as an open reading frame with a role that is uncertain. J gave up 0 bases and V 6 bases, and 4 bases lay outside the gene matches. The CDR3 totals 15 residues. The DNA for the CDR3 is TGTGCCAGCAGCCGGGGACAGACAACTAATGAAAAACTGTTTTTT. It yields the protein CASSRGQTTNEKLFF.

This clonotype has more than one count but fewer than ten. V is TRBV24-1 and J is TRBJ2-5; 9 bases match TRBD2. The CDR3 runs to 17 residues. The germline V gene encodes CDR1 KGHDR and CDR2 SFDVKD. Trimming cost V 6 bases and J 0 bases; bases outside gene matches: 10. CDR3 amino acids: CATSWKRGAFNQETQYF. The CDR3 bases are TGTGCCACCAGTTGGAAGCGGGGGGCCTTTAACCAAGAGACCCAGTACTTC.

J is TRBJ2-1 and V is TRBV7-9, with 8 bases fitting TRBD1. The CDR3 is made up of 16 amino acids. Losses at the gene ends were 4 bases for V and 2 bases for J; bases not matched to a gene: 7. Per the germline V gene, CDR1 is SEHNR and CDR2 is FQNEAQ (reference sequence). The CDR3 loop reads CASSSVGQGPYNEQFF. Here the CDR3 DNA reads TGTGCCAGCAGCTCGGTCGGACAGGGACCCTACAATGAGCAGTTCTTC.

This clonotype showed up just once. The rearrangement links TRBV6-2 or TRBV6-3 to TRBJ1-1; no clear D. The CDR3 is 12 amino acids. Trimming stripped 6 bases from V and 11 bases from J, with 16 bases between. Per the germline V gene, CDR1 is MNHEY and CDR2 is SVGEGT. The CDR3 bases are TGTGCCAGCAGGGAGAGTCTCGCGTTGGCTTTCTTT. It translates to CASRESLALAFF.